This TCR beta chain is drawn from a study of cytotoxic CD8 clonotypes in ibrutinib-treated CLL. Notes on the study in general: Pretreatment clonality was elevated relative to age-matched healthy donors and paralleled circulating CD8+ T-cell counts. Stable or contracted on treatment, public clonotypes were also uncommon. Sustained-remission and progressing patients had different sampling times.

On this clone itself: What it binds is unknown.

The data were produced by immunoSEQ multiplex PCR, yet TCRdb's version contains in-frame clones alone and is incomplete. The table has 330,000 or so clones, roughly two thirds seen once. V was trimmed by 0 bases and J by 4 bases, leaving 10 bases between them. From germline, CDR1 is MGHRA and CDR2 YSYEKL. This CDR3 has 15 amino acids. Sequencing used PBMCs, obtained after 36 months of ibrutinib treatment. This receptor was obtained from a human donor with chronic lymphocytic leukemia. V gene TRBV4-1 combines with J gene TRBJ1-5, with a weak D call TRBD1 (6 bases). CDR3 DNA sequence: TGCGCCAGCAGCCAAGAAACAGGGCTAAATCAGCCCCAGCATTTT. It specifies CASSQETGLNQPQHF.